A single sample gave rise to the 7 T cell receptor beta chains below, sequenced in a study of early T cells in non-severe SARS-CoV-2 infection. TCRdb re-derived calls from the 5' RACE reads in MiXCR, one entry per CDR3 protein. The sample contains roughly 61,000 distinct CDR3 sequences, under 15% of which appear only once. The specimen was whole blood, collected at baseline. The receptors were sampled from an adult who was a healthcare worker with PCR-confirmed SARS-CoV-2 infection or an uninfected control (not recorded which).

V and J are TRBV4-2 and TRBJ2-7; 10 bases fit TRBD1. CDR1 is LGHNA, CDR2 YNFKEQ, per germline. CDR3 length: 17 residues. Trimming removed 3 bases from V and 2 bases from J; junction bases left unmatched: 10. The CDR3 DNA is TGTGCCAGCAGCCACTTAGCCGGGACAGGGGACCCCTACGAGCAGTACTTC. Translating it yields CASSHLAGTGDPYEQYF.

The table lists this clonotype with a few counts. V gene TRBV11-2 combines with J gene TRBJ2-7; D is ambiguous. The CDR3 loop spans 13 amino acids. Germline lookup yields CDR1 SGHAT and CDR2 FQNNGV. V lost 1 base, J lost 3 bases, and 7 bases lay in between. CDR3 residues: CASSLVRSYEQYF. CDR3 coding DNA: TGTGCCAGCAGCTTAGTGCGGAGCTACGAGCAGTACTTC.

The chain has TRBV28 and TRBJ2-7; tentative D call: TRBD1 (7 bases). Germline assignment: CDR1 MDHEN and CDR2 SYDVKM. V was pared by 5 bases and J by 5 bases, with 19 bases between. CDR3 length equals 15 residues. CDR3 in DNA: TGTGCCAGCAGTCAATTTAGTACAGGGGAGGACGAGCAGTACTTC. Protein: CASSQFSTGEDEQYF. The variable domain in full, completed from reference TRBV28 and TRBJ2-7, reads DVKVTQSSRYLVKRTGEKVFLECVQDMDHENMFWYRQDPGLGLRLIYFSYDVKMKEKGDIPEGYSVSREKKERFSLILESASTNQTSMYLCASSQFSTGEDEQYFGPGTRLTVT.

This clonotype showed up many times. This CDR3 is CASTRNGRANTGELFF. CDR3 DNA sequence: TGTGCCAGCACCAGAAATGGGAGAGCGAACACCGGGGAGCTGTTTTTT. This sequence joins TRBV6-5 and TRBJ2-2, with a possible D match to TRBD2 (5 bases). With 7 bases removed from V and 0 bases from J, the gap between germline ends came to 15 bases. This CDR3 spans 16 amino acids. Germline-derived CDR1 and CDR2 are MNHEY and SVGAGI.

This chain connects TRBV18 to TRBJ1-2, with a tentative D call TRBD1 (6 bases). Deletions cut 1 base from V and 2 bases from J, with 8 bases between. The CDR3 loop spans 14 amino acids. Germline CDR1 KGHSH, CDR2 LQKENI. CDR3 nucleotides: TGTGCCAGCTCACCACGGACAGAAAACTATGGCTACACCTTC. Encoded protein: CASSPRTENYGYTF.

In this sample, this clonotype turned up many times. The CDR3 is CASSTGTSLYEQYF. Here the CDR3 DNA reads TGTGCCAGCAGCACAGGGACTAGCCTCTACGAGCAGTACTTC. The chain carries TRBV7-2 and TRBJ2-7, with 9 bases identical to TRBD2. After removal of 5 bases from V and 3 bases from J, the junction contained 5 bases not matched to a gene. From germline, CDR1 is SGHTA and CDR2 FQGNSA. The CDR3 extends over 14 amino acids.

This clonotype has only a few counts. The rearrangement links TRBV5-1 to TRBJ2-3, with TRBD2 matching over 9 bases. Per the germline V gene, CDR1 is SGHRS and CDR2 is YFSETQ. The CDR3 runs 16 residues. V shed 3 bases and J 8 bases; nucleotides not matched to a gene: 13. CDR3 nucleotides: TGCGCCAGCAGCTACACCGGGACTAGCTTAGGGGTTACGCAGTATTTT. Residues: CASSYTGTSLGVTQYF.